This T cell receptor beta chain originates from a study of T-cell memory formation after mild COVID-19. The V and J ends lost 5 bases and 1 base respectively, with 8 bases between them. This CDR3 spans 13 amino acids. Germline V lookup: CDR1 SGHTA, CDR2 FQGNSA. Libraries for TCRalpha and TCRbeta carried sample barcodes and unique molecular identifiers via 5'RACE. TCRdb independently ran MiXCR on the 5' RACE reads; one entry per CDR3 protein. The sample consists of some 190,000 distinct CDR3 sequences, around 19% of them appearing once. Sequences were obtained from PBMCs or a T cell subset sorted from them (not recorded which). The origin of this receptor is an adult woman who had mild COVID-19 (a few samples of this study predate the infection). Cell type and time point are not known. The chain carries TRBV7-2 and TRBJ1-1, with D hard to call. CDR3 sequence: CASSVGENTEAFF. The CDR3 DNA sequence: TGTGCCAGCAGCGTTGGAGAGAACACTGAAGCTTTCTTT.